This T cell receptor (beta chain) was found in a study of shared clonotypes between healthy human individuals. Study-wide context: A few men and a couple of women, aged 18 to 49, were donors. Regarding the study as a whole: Estimated clonotype richness was generally higher in naive than memory subsets.

At deep level, the assay was performed. The data were produced by immunoSEQ multiplex PCR, yet TCRdb's version contains in-frame clones alone and is incomplete. The sample records about 2,500,000 clones, just over 90% being singletons. With 0 bases removed from V and 5 bases from J, the gap between germline ends came to 13 bases. CDR1 is SGHTA, CDR2 FQGNSA, per germline. The CDR3 has 15 amino acids. Study donors comprised healthy, HIV-negative adults devoid of recent acute infection or vaccination. Comments on this clone: Its antigen remains unknown.

The genes are TRBV7-2 and TRBJ2-5; tentatively, D is TRBD1 (6 bases). This receptor was identified in a man aged 18 to 35 in good health. The sample was naive CD4+ T cells sorted from blood. The subset here: CD45RA+ positively selected. The chain's CDR3 is CASSLAGASPETQYF. The CDR3 nucleotides read TGTGCCAGCAGCTTAGCGGGGGCATCCCCGGAGACCCAGTACTTC.